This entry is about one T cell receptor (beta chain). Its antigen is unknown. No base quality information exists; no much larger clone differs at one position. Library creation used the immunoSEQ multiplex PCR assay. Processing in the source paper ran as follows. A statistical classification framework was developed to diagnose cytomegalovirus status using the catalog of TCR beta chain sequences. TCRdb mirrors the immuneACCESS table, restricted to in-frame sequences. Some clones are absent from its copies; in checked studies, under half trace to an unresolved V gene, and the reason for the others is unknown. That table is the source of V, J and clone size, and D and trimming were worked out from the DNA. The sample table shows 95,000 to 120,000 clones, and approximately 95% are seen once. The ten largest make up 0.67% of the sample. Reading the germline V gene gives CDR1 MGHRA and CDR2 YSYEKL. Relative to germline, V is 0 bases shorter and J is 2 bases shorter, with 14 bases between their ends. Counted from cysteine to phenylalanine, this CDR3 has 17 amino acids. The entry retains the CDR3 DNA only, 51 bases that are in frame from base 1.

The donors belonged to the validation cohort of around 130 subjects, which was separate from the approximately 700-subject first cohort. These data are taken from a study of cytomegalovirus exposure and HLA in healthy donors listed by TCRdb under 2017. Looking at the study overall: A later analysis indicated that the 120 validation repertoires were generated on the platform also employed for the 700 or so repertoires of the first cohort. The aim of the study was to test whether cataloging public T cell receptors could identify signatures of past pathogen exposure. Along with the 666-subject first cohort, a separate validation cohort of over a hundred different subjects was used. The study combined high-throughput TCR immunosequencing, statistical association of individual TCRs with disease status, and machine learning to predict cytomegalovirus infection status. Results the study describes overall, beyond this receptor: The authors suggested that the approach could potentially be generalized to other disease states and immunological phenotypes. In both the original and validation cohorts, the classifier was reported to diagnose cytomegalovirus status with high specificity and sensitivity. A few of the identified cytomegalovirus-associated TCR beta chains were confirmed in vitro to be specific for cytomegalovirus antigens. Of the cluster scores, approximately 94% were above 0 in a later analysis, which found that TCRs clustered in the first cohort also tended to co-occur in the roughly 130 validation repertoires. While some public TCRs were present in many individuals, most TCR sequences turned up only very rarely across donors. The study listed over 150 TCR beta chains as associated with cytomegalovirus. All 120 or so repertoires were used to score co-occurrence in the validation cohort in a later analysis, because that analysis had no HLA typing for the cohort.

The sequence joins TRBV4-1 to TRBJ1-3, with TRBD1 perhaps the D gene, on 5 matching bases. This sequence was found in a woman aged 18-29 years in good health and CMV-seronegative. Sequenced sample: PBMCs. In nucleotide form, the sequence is TGCGCCAGCAGCCAAGAATACTCGACAGCTACTGGAAACACCATATATTTT. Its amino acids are CASSQEYSTATGNTIYF.